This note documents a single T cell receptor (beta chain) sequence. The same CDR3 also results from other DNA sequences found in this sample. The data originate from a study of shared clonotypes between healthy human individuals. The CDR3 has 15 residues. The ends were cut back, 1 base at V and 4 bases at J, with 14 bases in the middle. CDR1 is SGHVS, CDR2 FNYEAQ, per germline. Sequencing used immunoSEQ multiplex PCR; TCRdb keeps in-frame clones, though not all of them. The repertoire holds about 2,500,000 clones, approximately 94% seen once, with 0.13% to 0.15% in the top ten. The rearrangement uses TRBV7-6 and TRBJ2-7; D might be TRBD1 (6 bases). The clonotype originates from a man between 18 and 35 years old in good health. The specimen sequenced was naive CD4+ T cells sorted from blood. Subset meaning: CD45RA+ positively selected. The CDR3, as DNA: TGTGCCAGCAGCTTAGGGGGGCAGGGAACTTACGAGCAGTACTTC. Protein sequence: CASSLGGQGTYEQYF. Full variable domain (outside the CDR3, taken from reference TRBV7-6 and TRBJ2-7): GAGVSQSPRYKVTKRGQDVALRCDPISGHVSLYWYRQALGQGPEFLTYFNYEAQQDKSGLPNDRFSAERPEGSISTLTIQRTEQRDSAMYRCASSLGGQGTYEQYFGPGTRLTVT.